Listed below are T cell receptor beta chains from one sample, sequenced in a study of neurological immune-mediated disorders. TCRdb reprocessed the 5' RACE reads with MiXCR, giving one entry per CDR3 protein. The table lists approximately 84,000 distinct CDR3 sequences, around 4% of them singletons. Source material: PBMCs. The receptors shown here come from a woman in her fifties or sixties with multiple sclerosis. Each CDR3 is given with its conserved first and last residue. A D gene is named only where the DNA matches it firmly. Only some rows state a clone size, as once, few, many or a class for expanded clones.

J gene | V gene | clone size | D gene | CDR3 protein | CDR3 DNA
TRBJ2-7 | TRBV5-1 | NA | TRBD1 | CASSLFTGADEQYF | TGCGCCAGCAGCTTGTTCACAGGGGCCGACGAGCAGTACTTC
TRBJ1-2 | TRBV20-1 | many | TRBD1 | CSARPMDRGANYGYTF | TGCAGTGCTAGACCGATGGACAGGGGAGCTAACTATGGCTACACCTTC
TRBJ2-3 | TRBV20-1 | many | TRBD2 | CSASAGGAADTQYF | TGCAGTGCTTCGGCGGGGGGGGCTGCAGATACGCAGTATTTT
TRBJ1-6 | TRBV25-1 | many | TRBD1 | CASSSYRGRNSPLHF | TGTGCCAGCAGTTCATACAGGGGGAGGAATTCACCCCTCCACTTT
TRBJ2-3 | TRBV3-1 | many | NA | CASSQGVKSTDTQYF | TGTGCCAGCAGCCAAGGGGTTAAGAGCACAGATACGCAGTATTTT
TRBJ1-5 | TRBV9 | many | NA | CASSVEANSNQPQHF | TGTGCCAGCAGCGTAGAGGCAAATAGCAATCAGCCCCAGCATTTT
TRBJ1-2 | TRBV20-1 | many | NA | CSAIKSGQYGYTF | TGCAGTGCAATCAAATCGGGACAATATGGCTACACCTTC
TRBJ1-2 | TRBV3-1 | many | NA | CASSQIGGERNYGYTF | TGTGCCAGCAGCCAGATCGGGGGCGAGAGAAACTATGGCTACACCTTC
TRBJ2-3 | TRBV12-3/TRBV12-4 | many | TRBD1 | CASSPGTGGTDTQYF | TGTGCCAGCAGCCCTGGGACAGGGGGCACAGATACGCAGTATTTT
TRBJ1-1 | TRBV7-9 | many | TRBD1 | CASSPGQGENTEAFF | TGTGCCAGCAGCCCAGGACAGGGGGAGAACACTGAAGCTTTCTTT
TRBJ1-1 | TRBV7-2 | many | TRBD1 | CASSSTGARDTEAFF | TGTGCCAGCAGCTCGACAGGGGCGCGGGACACTGAAGCTTTCTTT
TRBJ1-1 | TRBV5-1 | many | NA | CASSLGTKSGGTEAFF | TGCGCCAGCAGCTTGGGGACAAAATCGGGGGGCACTGAAGCTTTCTTT
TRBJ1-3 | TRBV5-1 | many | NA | CASSTSGQSSGNTIYF | TGCGCCAGCAGCACAAGTGGACAGAGCTCTGGAAACACCATATATTTT
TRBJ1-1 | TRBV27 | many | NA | CASNSQGTAFF | TGTGCCAGCAACTCCCAGGGCACAGCTTTCTTT
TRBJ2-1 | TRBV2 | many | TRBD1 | CASSVLGQGINEQFF | TGTGCCAGCAGTGTTCTGGGACAGGGGATCAATGAGCAGTTCTTC
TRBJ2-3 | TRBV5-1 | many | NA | CASSLGTPRTDTQYF | TGCGCCAGCAGCTTGGGGACTCCCCGCACAGATACGCAGTATTTT
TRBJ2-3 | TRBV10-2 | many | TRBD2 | CALRGGSGGSSTDTQYF | TGCGCCCTCCGAGGGGGTAGCGGGGGGTCTAGCACAGATACGCAGTATTTT
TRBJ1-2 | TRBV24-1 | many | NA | CATSVSGYGYTF | TGTGCCACCAGTGTTTCCGGATATGGCTACACCTTC
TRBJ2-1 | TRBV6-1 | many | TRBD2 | CASSEHSGGAYNEQFF | TGTGCCAGCAGTGAACATAGCGGGGGGGCCTACAATGAGCAGTTCTTC
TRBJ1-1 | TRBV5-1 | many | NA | CASSGHLNTEAFF | TGCGCCAGCTCCGGACACCTGAACACTGAAGCTTTCTTT
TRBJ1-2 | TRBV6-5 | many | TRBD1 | CASRGSGGAEGYTF | TGTGCCAGCAGGGGTTCAGGGGGCGCGGAGGGCTACACCTTC
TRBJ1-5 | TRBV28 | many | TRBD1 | CASMEGDRMNQPQHF | TGTGCCAGCATGGAAGGGGACAGGATGAATCAGCCCCAGCATTTT
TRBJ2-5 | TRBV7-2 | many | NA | CASSSNGGGRETQYF | TGTGCCAGCAGCTCCAATGGCGGGGGCCGGGAGACCCAGTACTTC
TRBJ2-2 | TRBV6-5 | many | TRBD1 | CASSYEGQGIPLELFF | TGTGCCAGCAGTTACGAGGGACAGGGGATACCGTTGGAGCTGTTTTTT